This entry lists 11 T cell receptor beta chains sequenced from one sample in a study of vaccination and CD4 T cells after COVID-19. TCRdb reanalysed the PCR reads using MiXCR and keeps one entry per CDR3 protein. Of just under 30,000 distinct CDR3 sequences listed, about 50% are singletons. Regarding time point: late sampling 161 to 241 days after vaccination in three convalescent patients. The sample consisted of CD4+ T cells from blood, taken about 7 months after SARS-CoV-2 vaccination. Every receptor here comes from a human donor who had recovered from COVID-19.

This clonotype has more than one count but fewer than ten. The chain couples TRBV20-1 to TRBJ1-2, with 9 bases aligning to TRBD1. CDR3 length: 16 amino acids. Germline V lookup: CDR1 DFQATT, CDR2 SNEGSKA (reference sequence). With V trimmed by 1 base and J by 2 bases, 8 bases remained unmatched. The CDR3: CSARALTGTGNYGYTF. The CDR3 bases are TGCAGTGCTAGAGCCTTGACCGGGACAGGGAACTATGGCTACACCTTC.

The chain recombines TRBV7-9 with TRBJ1-1; 8 bases match TRBD1. The CDR3 has 14 amino acids. J lost 7 bases, V lost 5 bases, and 9 bases had no gene match. Germline values: CDR1 SEHNR, CDR2 FQNEAQ (reference sequence). DNA for the CDR3: TGTGCCAGCAGCCGAACAGGGGGATTTGGTGAAGCTTTCTTT. Protein sequence: CASSRTGGFGEAFF.

The chain has TRBV7-9 and TRBJ2-5; D is unclear. This CDR3 spans 16 amino acids. Germline CDR1 SEHNR, CDR2 FQNEAQ (reference sequence). Trimming took off 2 bases at V and 1 base at J, with 14 bases between the two ends. Here the CDR3 reads CASSLFGVAVQETQYF. CDR3 sequence (DNA): TGTGCCAGCAGCTTATTCGGTGTGGCCGTCCAAGAGACCCAGTACTTC.

V is TRBV27 and J is TRBJ2-1, with 9 bases identical to TRBD1. The CDR3 is 12 residues long. In germline, CDR1 is MNHEY, CDR2 SMNVEV (reference sequence). V was pared by 5 bases and J by 13 bases, with 6 bases of the junction left unmatched. CDR3 protein: CASSLGTGRQFF. The DNA of the CDR3 is TGTGCCAGCAGTCTAGGGACAGGGAGACAGTTCTTC.

V gene TRBV6-1 combines with J gene TRBJ2-3; TRBD2 is a possible D gene (7 bases). This CDR3 region has 14 residues. From germline, CDR1 is MNHNS and CDR2 SASEGT. Trimming shortened V by 6 bases and J by 1 base, and 11 bases separated the two germline ends. Here the CDR3 reads CASSRGGGTDTQYF. The CDR3 nucleotides are TGTGCCAGCAGCAGGGGAGGGGGCACAGATACGCAGTATTTT.

V gene TRBV28 combines with J gene TRBJ2-4; D remains ambiguous. The CDR3 runs to 13 residues. The V end was cut by 6 bases, the J end by 6 bases, with 12 bases between. Germline lookup yields CDR1 MDHEN and CDR2 SYDVKM. The CDR3 DNA follows: TGTGCCAGCAGAGGAGCGAATAGAAACATTCAGTACTTC. It translates to CASRGANRNIQYF.

This clonotype has a handful of counts. The genes are TRBV19 and TRBJ1-5, with D perhaps matching TRBD1 (6 bases). The length of the CDR3 is 16 residues. Germline CDR1 LNHDA, CDR2 SQIVND (reference sequence). V was cut by 5 bases and J by 4 bases, with 18 bases left in between. CDR3 amino acids: CASSWDTGYYNQPQHF. The CDR3 nucleotides are TGTGCCAGTAGTTGGGACACTGGGTACTATAATCAGCCCCAGCATTTT.

The rearrangement joins TRBV23-1 to TRBJ2-4; 7 nucleotides line up with TRBD1. TRBV23-1 is designated an ORF whose function remains uncertain. The CDR3 runs 13 residues. V lost 6 bases, J lost 1 base, and 0 bases stayed unmatched. CDR3 in DNA: TGCGCCAGCAGGGACAGGGCCAAAAACATTCAGTACTTC. It specifies CASRDRAKNIQYF.

With respect to this clonotype: The junction does not match germline at one end; this may be a read error. The gene calls are TRBV19 and TRBJ2-7; 9 bases are shared with TRBD1. This CDR3 has 14 residues. CDR1 is LNHDA, CDR2 SQIVND, per germline (reference sequence). CDR3 amino acids: CASSMGTGPYGQYF. In DNA, the CDR3 is TGTGCCAGTAGTATGGGGACAGGGCCCTACGGGCAGTACTTC.

This chain connects TRBV7-8 to TRBJ2-2; D gene uncertain. The CDR3 is 13 amino acids. Trimming took 6 bases from V and 4 from J, leaving 9 bases between them. CDR1 is SGHVS, CDR2 FQNEAQ, per germline. The CDR3 DNA is TGTGCCAGCAGACGACTGTCCACCGGGGAGCTGTTTTTT. This codes for CASRRLSTGELFF.

The chain employs TRBV6-4 and TRBJ2-3; 8 bases match TRBD2. Germline V lookup: CDR1 MRHNA, CDR2 SNTAGT. The CDR3 is made up of 14 amino acids. Trimming cost V 3 bases and J 2 bases; bases outside gene matches: 1. Here the CDR3 DNA reads TGTGCCAGCAGTGAAGCGGGAGCCACAGATACGCAGTATTTT. It encodes CASSEAGATDTQYF.